These 10 T cell receptor beta chains share one sample of origin, sequenced in a study of CD8+CD57+ T cells in acquired aplastic anemia (dated by TCRdb to 2016 to 2019). TCRdb shows the sequencer as Illumina HiSeq 2000. Genomic DNA was used as template for profiling of TCR beta VDJ combinations and CDR3 sequences. TCRdb trimmed public reads at Q25 via fastp, called clones via MiXCR and kept in-frame beta chains. Under each unique CDR3 protein, matching rows form one entry showing the most common genes and DNA. Within this sample are just over 150,000 distinct CDR3 sequences, with about 48% of them counted one time only. Of the sample, about 30% is held by the ten largest clones. The patients picked for sequencing were ones in whom flow cytometry had shown an expansion of CD8+CD57+ cells. The specimen was sorted CD4+, CD8+, or CD8+CD57+ T cells (not recorded which) from PBMCs. All receptors derive from a human donor with aplastic anemia.

The V gene is TRBV12-3 or TRBV12-4, the J gene TRBJ1-1; D not certain. Deletions cut 7 bases from V and 4 bases from J, with 31 bases between. This CDR3 is 19 amino acids long. The CDR3 sequence is CASIGIRAASQERSTEAFF. The DNA for the CDR3 is TGTGCCAGCATCGGAATTCGGGCTGCCTCCCAAGAACGGAGCACTGAAGCTTTCTTT.

On this clonotype: A read error may explain this, as a much larger clone is one base away. The chain recombines TRBV13 with TRBJ1-1; D not resolved. CDR1 and CDR2 (germline): PRHDT, FYEKMQ (reference sequence). This CDR3 spans 12 amino acids. V lost 3 bases, J lost 7 bases, and 9 bases lay in between. CDR3 region: CASSFPKFEAFF. CDR3 bases: TGTGCCAGCAGCTTCCCGAAGTTTGAAGCTTTCTTT.

The genes are TRBV19 and TRBJ1-2; 10 bases line up with TRBD1. V shed 4 bases and J 8 bases; nucleotides not matched to a gene: 7. Germline loops: CDR1 LNHDA, CDR2 SQIVND (reference sequence). This CDR3 comprises 14 residues. The DNA of the CDR3 is TGTGCCAGTAGTACAGGGGACAGGGGAAGCGGCTACACCTTC. It translates to CASSTGDRGSGYTF.

About this clonotype itself: One junction end does not reproduce the germline sequence, and a read error may be involved. The rearrangement uses TRBV20-1 and TRBJ1-5; D is ambiguous. This CDR3 is built from 14 residues. The germline V gene encodes CDR1 DFQATT and CDR2 SNEGSKA (reference sequence). DNA of the CDR3: TGCAGTGCTTCGGACCTCTATAGCAATCAGCCCCAGCTTTTT. It is translated as CSASDLYSNQPQLF.

The gene calls are TRBV29-1 and TRBJ2-7; D is unresolved. The CDR3 is 14 amino acids. Germline-derived CDR1 and CDR2 are SQVTM and ANQGSEA. The V end was cut by 1 base, the J end by 3 bases, with 13 bases between. CDR3: CSVEAGGSYYEQYF. The CDR3 nucleotides are TGCAGCGTTGAAGCTGGCGGTTCATACTACGAGCAGTACTTC.

The chain links TRBV7-4 to TRBJ2-5; 12 nucleotides align to TRBD1. With V trimmed by 4 bases and J by 4 bases, 4 bases remained unmatched. Germline V lookup: CDR1 SGHVT, CDR2 SQSDAQ. There are 15 residues in the CDR3. The CDR3 nucleotides are TGTGCCAGCAGCTCCCGGGACAGGGGGCGAGAGACCCAGTACTTC. The encoded protein is CASSSRDRGRETQYF.

The chain's CDR3 is CASRTALSNQPQHF. DNA of the CDR3: TGTGCCAGCCGGACGGCACTTAGCAATCAGCCCCAGCATTTT. This chain links TRBV2 with TRBJ1-5; D uncertain. CDR1 is SNHLY and CDR2 is FYNNEI in the germline V gene. The CDR3 covers 14 residues. The V end lost 8 bases, the J end lost 0 bases, and 11 bases lay between the germline ends.

This chain joins TRBV20-1 and TRBJ2-3; TRBD2 matches 7 bases. Germline V CDR1 and CDR2: DFQATT, SNEGSKA (reference sequence). Trimming removed 6 bases from V and 2 bases from J; junction bases left unmatched: 8. This CDR3 is built from 14 residues. CDR3 nucleotide sequence: TGCAGTGCCGTGACTAGCCCTCACACAGATACGCAGTATTTT. Residues: CSAVTSPHTDTQYF.

The rearrangement uses TRBV2 and TRBJ1-1, with D possibly TRBD1 on 5 matching bases. In germline, CDR1 is SNHLY, CDR2 FYNNEI. Trimming left V 4 bases short and J 0 bases short, with 12 bases between. The length of the CDR3 is 15 residues. The CDR3 sequence: CASSAHRQLNTEAFF. Here the CDR3 DNA reads TGTGCCAGCAGTGCCCACAGACAGCTGAACACTGAAGCTTTCTTT.

This clonotype has ten or more counts. Written as DNA, the CDR3 is TGTGCCACCAGTGAGGTTTCGAATGAAAAACTGTTTTTT. Translating gives CATSEVSNEKLFF. The J gene is TRBJ1-4, the V gene TRBV24-1; D gene unclear. Germline assignment: CDR1 KGHDR and CDR2 SFDVKD. V dropped 4 bases and J dropped 5 bases, with 7 bases sitting between them. This CDR3 has 13 residues.